This T cell receptor beta chain was found in a study of blood T cells in healthy people across ages. A J-beta primer mix and a sample-barcoded 5' primer were used in a second PCR of roughly 7 to 12 cycles. Researchers report that each sample yielded at least 3 million CDR3-containing paired-end reads. Via MiXCR, TCRdb re-called the 5' RACE reads, giving one row per CDR3 protein. The table lists more than 750,000 distinct CDR3 sequences, almost 30% of them singletons, with about a tenth in the top ten. This clonotype was counted a few times. An end of the junction does not agree with germline; a read error may underlie this. The V gene's germline CDR1 is SGHRS and CDR2 YFSETQ. The CDR3 totals 16 residues. These same records also appear under a second study, on T cells of mothers and their children.

The sample comprised blood. The chain joins TRBV5-1 to TRBJ2-1, with TRBD1 matching 9 bases. This receptor was identified in a woman aged 40 to 49 in good health. The CDR3 nucleotides read TGCGCCAACAGCTTGTTTCCGGGACAGGGCTTCAATGAGCAGTTCTTC. It is translated as CANSLFPGQGFNEQFF. Full variable domain (rest looked up from reference TRBV5-1 and TRBJ2-1): KAGVTQTPRYLIKTRGQQVTLSCSPISGHRSVSWYQQTPGQGLQFLFEYFSETQRNKGNFPGRFSGRQFSNSRSEMNVSTLELGDSALYLCANSLFPGQGFNEQFFGPGTRLTVL.